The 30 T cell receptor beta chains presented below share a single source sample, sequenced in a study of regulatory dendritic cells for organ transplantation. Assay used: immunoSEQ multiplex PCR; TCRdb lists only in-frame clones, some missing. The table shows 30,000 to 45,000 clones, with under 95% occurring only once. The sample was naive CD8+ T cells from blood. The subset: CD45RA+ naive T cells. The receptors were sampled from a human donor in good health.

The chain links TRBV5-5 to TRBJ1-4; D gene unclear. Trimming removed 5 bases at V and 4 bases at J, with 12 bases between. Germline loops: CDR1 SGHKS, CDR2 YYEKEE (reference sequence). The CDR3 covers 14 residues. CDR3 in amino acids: CASRRKDGNEKLFF. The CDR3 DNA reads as TGTGCCAGCAGAAGAAAGGACGGTAATGAAAAACTGTTTTTT.

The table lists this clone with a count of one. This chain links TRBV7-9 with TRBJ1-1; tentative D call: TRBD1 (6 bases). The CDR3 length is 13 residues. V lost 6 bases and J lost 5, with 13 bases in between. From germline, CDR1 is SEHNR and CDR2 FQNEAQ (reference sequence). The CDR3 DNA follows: TGTGCCAGCAGGAAGGGGGGGCAGACTGAAGCTTTCTTT. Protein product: CASRKGGQTEAFF.

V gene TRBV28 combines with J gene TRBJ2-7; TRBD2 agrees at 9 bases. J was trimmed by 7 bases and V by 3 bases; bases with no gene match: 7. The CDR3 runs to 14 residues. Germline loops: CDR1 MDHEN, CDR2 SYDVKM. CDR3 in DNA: TGTGCCAGCAGTTTCGCGGGAGGGCCAGGTGAGCAGTACTTC. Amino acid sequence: CASSFAGGPGEQYF.

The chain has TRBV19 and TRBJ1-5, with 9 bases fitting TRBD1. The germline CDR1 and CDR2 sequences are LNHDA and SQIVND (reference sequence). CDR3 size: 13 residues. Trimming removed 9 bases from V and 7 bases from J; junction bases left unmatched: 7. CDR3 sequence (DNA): TGTGCCAGGAAAATCACAGGGGGCCAGCCCCAGCATTTT. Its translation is CARKITGGQPQHF.

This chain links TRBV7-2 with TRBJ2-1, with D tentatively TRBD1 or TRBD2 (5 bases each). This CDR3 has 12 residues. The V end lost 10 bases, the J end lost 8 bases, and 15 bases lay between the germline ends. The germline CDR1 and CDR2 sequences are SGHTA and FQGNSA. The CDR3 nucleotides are TGTGCCACTAAACCCCCGGGGCATGAGCAGTTCTTC. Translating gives CATKPPGHEQFF.

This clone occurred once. The CDR3 protein is CASCGLAGGGITGELFF. DNA of the CDR3: TGTGCCAGCTGTGGACTAGCGGGAGGAGGGATCACCGGGGAGCTGTTTTTT. V gene TRBV6-1 combines with J gene TRBJ2-2, with 14 bases lining up with TRBD2. The CDR3 extends over 17 amino acids. Unmatched junction bases numbered 9, after V lost 8 bases and J lost 4 bases. Germline V gene sequence: CDR1 MNHNS, CDR2 SASEGT.

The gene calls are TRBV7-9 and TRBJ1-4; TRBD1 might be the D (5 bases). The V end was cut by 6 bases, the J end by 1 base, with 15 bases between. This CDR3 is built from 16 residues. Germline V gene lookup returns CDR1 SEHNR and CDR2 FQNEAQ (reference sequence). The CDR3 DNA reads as TGTGCCAGCAGGGGAGGTTTGGGGGAAACTAATGAAAAACTGTTTTTT. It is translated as CASRGGLGETNEKLFF.

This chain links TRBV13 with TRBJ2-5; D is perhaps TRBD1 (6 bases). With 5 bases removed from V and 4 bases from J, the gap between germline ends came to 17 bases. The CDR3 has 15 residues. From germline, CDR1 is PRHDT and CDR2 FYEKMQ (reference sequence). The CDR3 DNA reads TGTGCCAGCAGCCCGGGACACCTAGGGGGAGAGACCCAGTACTTC. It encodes CASSPGHLGGETQYF.

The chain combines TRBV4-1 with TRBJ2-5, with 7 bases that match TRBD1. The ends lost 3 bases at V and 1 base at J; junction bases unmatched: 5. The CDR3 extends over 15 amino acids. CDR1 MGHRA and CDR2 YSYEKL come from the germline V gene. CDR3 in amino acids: CASSHAQGTQETQYF. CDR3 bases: TGCGCCAGCAGCCACGCACAGGGGACCCAAGAGACCCAGTACTTC.

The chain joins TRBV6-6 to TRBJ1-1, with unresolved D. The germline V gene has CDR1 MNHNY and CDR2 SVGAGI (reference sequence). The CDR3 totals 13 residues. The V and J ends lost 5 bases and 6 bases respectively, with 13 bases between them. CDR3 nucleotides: TGTGCCAGCAGTCACAAGGCAGTCGCTGAAGCTTTCTTT. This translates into CASSHKAVAEAFF.

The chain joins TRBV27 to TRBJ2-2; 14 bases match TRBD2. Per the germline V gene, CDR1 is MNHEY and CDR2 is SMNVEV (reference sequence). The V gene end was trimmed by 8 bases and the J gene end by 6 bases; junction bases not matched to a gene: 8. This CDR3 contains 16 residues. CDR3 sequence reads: CASGRGLAGVAGELFF. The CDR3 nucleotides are TGTGCCAGCGGGAGGGGACTAGCGGGAGTGGCCGGGGAGCTGTTTTTT.

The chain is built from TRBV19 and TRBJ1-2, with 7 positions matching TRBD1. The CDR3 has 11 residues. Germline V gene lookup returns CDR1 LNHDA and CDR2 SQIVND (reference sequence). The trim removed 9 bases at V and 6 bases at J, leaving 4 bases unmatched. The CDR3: CASRQGDGYTF. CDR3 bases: TGTGCCAGCCGACAGGGAGATGGCTACACCTTC. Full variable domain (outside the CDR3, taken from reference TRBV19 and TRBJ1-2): DGGITQSPKYLFRKEGQNVTLSCEQNLNHDAMYWYRQDPGQGLRLIYYSQIVNDFQKGDIAEGYSVSREKKESFPLTVTSAQKNPTAFYLCASRQGDGYTFGSGTRLTVV.

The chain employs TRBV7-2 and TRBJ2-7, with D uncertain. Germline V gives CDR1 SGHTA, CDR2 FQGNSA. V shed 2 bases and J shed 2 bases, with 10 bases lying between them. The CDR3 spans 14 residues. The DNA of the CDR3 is TGTGCCAGCAGCTTAATGGGATCCGCCTACGAGCAGTACTTC. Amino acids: CASSLMGSAYEQYF.

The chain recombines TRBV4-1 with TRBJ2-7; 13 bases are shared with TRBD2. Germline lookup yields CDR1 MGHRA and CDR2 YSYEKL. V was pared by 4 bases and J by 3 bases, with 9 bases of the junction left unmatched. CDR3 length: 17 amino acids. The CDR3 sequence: CASSPRTSGSNFYEQYF. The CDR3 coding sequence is TGCGCCAGCAGCCCTCGGACTAGCGGGAGTAATTTCTACGAGCAGTACTTC.

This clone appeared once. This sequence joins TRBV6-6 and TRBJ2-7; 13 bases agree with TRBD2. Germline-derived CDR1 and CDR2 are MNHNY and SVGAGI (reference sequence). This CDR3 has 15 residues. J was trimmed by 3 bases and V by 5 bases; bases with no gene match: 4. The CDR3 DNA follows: TGTGCCAGCAGTGTGACTAGCGGGAGGAACTACGAGCAGTACTTC. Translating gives CASSVTSGRNYEQYF.

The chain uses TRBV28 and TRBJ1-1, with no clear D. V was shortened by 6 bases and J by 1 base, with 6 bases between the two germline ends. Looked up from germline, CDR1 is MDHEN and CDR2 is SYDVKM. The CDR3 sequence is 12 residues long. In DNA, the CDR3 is TGTGCCAGCAGCAATGCGAACACTGAAGCTTTCTTT. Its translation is CASSNANTEAFF.

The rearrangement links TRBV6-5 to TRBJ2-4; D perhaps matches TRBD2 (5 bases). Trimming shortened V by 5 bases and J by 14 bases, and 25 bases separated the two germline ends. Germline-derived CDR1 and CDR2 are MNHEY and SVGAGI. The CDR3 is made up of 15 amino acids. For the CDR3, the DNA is TGTGCCAGCAGTACCCGGGCCGTGGGGAGTTCGGAGGAGTACTTC. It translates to CASSTRAVGSSEEYF.

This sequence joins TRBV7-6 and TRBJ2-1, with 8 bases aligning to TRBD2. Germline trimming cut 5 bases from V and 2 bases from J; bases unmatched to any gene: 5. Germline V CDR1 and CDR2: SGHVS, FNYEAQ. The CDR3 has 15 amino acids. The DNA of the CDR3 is TGTGCCAGCAGCCGAGCGGGAGCGGCCTACAATGAGCAGTTCTTC. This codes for CASSRAGAAYNEQFF.

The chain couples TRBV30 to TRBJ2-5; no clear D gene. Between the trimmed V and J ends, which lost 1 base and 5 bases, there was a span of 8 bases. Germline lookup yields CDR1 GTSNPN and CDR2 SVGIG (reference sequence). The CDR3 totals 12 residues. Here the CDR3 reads CAWSDVVETQYF. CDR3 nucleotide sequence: TGTGCCTGGAGTGACGTGGTGGAGACCCAGTACTTC. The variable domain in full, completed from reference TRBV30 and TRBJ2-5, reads SQTIHQWPATLVQPVGSPLSLECTVEGTSNPNLYWYRQAAGRGLQLLFYSVGIGQISSEVPQNLSASRPQDRQFILSSKKLLLSDSGFYLCAWSDVVETQYFGPGTRLLVL.

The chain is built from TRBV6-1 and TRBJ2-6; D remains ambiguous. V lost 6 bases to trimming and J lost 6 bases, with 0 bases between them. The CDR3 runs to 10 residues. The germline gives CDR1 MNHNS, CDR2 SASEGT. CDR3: CASRANVLTF. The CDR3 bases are TGTGCCAGCAGGGCCAACGTCCTGACTTTC.

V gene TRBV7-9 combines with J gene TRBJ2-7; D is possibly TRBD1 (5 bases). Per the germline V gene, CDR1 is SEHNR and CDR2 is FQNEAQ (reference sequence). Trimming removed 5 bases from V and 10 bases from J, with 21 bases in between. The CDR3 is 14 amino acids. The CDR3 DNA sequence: TGTGCCAGCAGCGATCACAATCAAGGGGTGGAACAGTACTTC. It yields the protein CASSDHNQGVEQYF. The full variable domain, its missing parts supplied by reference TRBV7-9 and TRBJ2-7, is DTGVSQNPRHKITKRGQNVTFRCDPISEHNRLYWYRQTLGQGPEFLTYFQNEAQLEKSRLLSDRFSAERPKGSFSTLEIQRTEQGDSAMYLCASSDHNQGVEQYFGPGTRLTVT.

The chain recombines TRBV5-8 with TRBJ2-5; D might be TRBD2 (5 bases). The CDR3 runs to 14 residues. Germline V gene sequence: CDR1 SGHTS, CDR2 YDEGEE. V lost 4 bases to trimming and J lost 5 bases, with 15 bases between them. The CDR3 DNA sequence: TGTGCCAGCAGCGATGATAGTGGGGAGGAGACCCAGTACTTC. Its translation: CASSDDSGEETQYF. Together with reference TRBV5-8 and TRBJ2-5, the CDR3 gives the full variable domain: EAGVTQSPTHLIKTRGQQATLRCSPISGHTSVYWYQQALGLGLQFLLWYDEGEERNRGNFPPRFSGRQFPNYSSELNVNALELEDSALYLCASSDDSGEETQYFGPGTRLLVL.

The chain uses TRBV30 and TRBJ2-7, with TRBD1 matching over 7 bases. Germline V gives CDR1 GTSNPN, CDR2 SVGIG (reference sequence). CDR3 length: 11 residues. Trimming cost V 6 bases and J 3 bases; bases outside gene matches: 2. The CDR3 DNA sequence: TGTGCCTGCGGGACAGTCTACGAGCAGTACTTC. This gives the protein CACGTVYEQYF.

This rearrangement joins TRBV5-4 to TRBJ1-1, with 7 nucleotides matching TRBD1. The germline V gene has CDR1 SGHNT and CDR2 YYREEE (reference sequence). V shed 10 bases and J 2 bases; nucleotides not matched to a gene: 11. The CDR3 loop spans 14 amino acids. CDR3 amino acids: CAYDPAGGNTEAFF. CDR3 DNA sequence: TGTGCCTACGACCCGGCAGGGGGAAACACTGAAGCTTTCTTT.

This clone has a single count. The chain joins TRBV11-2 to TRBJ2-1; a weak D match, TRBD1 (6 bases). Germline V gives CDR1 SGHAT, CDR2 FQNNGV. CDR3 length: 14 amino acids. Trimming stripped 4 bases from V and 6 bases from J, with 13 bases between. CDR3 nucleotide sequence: TGTGCCAGCAGCTCCAGGGGCGGGTTCAATGAGCAGTTCTTC. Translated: CASSSRGGFNEQFF.

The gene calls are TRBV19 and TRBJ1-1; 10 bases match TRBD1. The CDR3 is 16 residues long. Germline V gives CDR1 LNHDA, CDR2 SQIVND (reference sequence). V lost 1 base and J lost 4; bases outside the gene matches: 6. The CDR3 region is CASSIGGTGDGTEAFF. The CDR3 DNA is TGTGCCAGTAGTATAGGTGGGACAGGGGATGGCACTGAAGCTTTCTTT.

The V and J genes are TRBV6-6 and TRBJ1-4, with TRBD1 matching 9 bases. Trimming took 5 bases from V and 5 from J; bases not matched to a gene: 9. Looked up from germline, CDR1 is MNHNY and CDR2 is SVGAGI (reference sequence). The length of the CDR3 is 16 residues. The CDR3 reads CASSGTSDRGNEKLFF. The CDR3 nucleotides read TGTGCCAGCAGTGGAACGTCTGACAGGGGGAATGAAAAACTGTTTTTT.

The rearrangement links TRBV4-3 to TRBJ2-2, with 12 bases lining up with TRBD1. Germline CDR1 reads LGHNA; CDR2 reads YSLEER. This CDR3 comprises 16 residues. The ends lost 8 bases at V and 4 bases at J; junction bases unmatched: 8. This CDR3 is CASGLGQGAGTGELFF. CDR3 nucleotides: TGCGCCAGCGGACTGGGACAGGGGGCGGGCACCGGGGAGCTGTTTTTT.

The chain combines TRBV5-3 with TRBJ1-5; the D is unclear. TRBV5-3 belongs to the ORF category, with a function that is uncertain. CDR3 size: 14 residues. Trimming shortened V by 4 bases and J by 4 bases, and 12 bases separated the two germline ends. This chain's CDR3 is CARSPLERNQPQHF. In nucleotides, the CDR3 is TGTGCCAGAAGCCCCCTGGAGAGGAATCAGCCCCAGCATTTT.

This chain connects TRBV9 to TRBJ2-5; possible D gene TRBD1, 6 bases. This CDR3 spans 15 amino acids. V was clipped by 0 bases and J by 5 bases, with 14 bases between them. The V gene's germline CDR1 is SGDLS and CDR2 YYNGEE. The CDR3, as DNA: TGTGCCAGCAGCGTAGACTGGGCCGACAGGGAGACCCAGTACTTC. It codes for CASSVDWADRETQYF.